The 3 T cell receptor beta chains below come from one sample, sequenced in a study of cytomegalovirus exposure and HLA in healthy donors. It was with 60 Vbeta and 13 Jbeta primers that the PCR ran. Profiled with immunoSEQ multiplex PCR; TCRdb holds only in-frame clones, not every one. The table lists about 82,000 clones, roughly 80% of them singletons. Source material: PBMCs. The receptors come from a human donor in good health.

The rearrangement joins TRBV7-9 to TRBJ1-1, with D uncertain. With 4 bases removed from V and 8 bases from J, the gap between germline ends came to 20 bases. From germline, CDR1 is SEHNR and CDR2 FQNEAQ (reference sequence). The CDR3 contains 15 residues. CDR3 nucleotide sequence: TGTGCCAGCAGCTACCCGGAGGCGGGGAATTGGGAAGCTTTCTTT. Its protein product is CASSYPEAGNWEAFF. The entire variable domain, with the rest obtained from reference TRBV7-9 and TRBJ1-1, is as follows: DTGVSQNPRHKITKRGQNVTFRCDPISEHNRLYWYRQTLGQGPEFLTYFQNEAQLEKSRLLSDRFSAERPKGSFSTLEIQRTEQGDSAMYLCASSYPEAGNWEAFFGQGTRLTVV.

The table lists this clone with a count of one. The V and J genes are TRBV5-1 and TRBJ2-5; 9 bases line up with TRBD2. The V segment lost 4 bases and the J segment 3 bases; nucleotides outside the gene matches: 10. The germline V gene encodes CDR1 SGHRS and CDR2 YFSETQ. This CDR3 region has 16 residues. CDR3 coding DNA: TGCGCCAGCAGCAAGATCCCGACTAGCGGTAAAGAGACCCAGTACTTC. This encodes CASSKIPTSGKETQYF.

The rearrangement joins TRBV10-3 to TRBJ2-3; 8 nucleotides align to TRBD2. V lost 0 bases, J lost 6 bases, and 5 bases stayed unmatched. Germline V gene lookup returns CDR1 ENHRY and CDR2 SYGVKD. This CDR3 spans 15 amino acids. CDR3 residues: CAISESTGGPDTQYF. Written as DNA, the CDR3 is TGTGCCATCAGTGAGTCAACGGGGGGGCCGGATACGCAGTATTTT.